The TCR beta chain under discussion was sequenced for a study of CD8 T cells in Susac syndrome. About the study: When their blood was taken, the Susac syndrome patients had either not yet had any therapy, were taking corticosteroids, or were taking intravenous immunoglobulin alone. Study findings and constraints: CD8+ clones in Susac expanded most in TEMRA cells and active patients.

Under recently defined diagnostic criteria, the patients with Susac syndrome qualified as having definite or probable disease. Germline CDR1 and CDR2: DFQATT and SNEGSKA (reference sequence). The CDR3 sequence is 17 residues long. V shed 1 base, J shed 3 bases, and the junction held 5 bases outside the gene matches. About this clonotype itself: Its antigen is as yet unknown.

Reverse transcription of about 0.5 to 1 ug RNA was carried out with random hexamers. Amplification of the TCR beta CDR3 was carried out by immunoSEQ multiplex PCR, which spanned a total of 54 Vbeta and 13 Jbeta segments. Via MiXCR, TCRdb re-called the immunoSEQ multiplex PCR reads, giving one row per CDR3 protein. The sample comprises some 130,000 distinct CDR3 sequences, 95% of which are singletons, and under 0.2% rests with the top ten. Specimen: CD8+ T cells from PBMCs. The source of this sequence is a human donor with Susac syndrome. V is TRBV20-1 and J is TRBJ2-3, with 15 nucleotides matching TRBD2. For the CDR3, the DNA is TGCAGTGCTAGAGGCCGGACTAGCGGGAGGGTGACAGATACGCAGTATTTT. It codes for CSARGRTSGRVTDTQYF.